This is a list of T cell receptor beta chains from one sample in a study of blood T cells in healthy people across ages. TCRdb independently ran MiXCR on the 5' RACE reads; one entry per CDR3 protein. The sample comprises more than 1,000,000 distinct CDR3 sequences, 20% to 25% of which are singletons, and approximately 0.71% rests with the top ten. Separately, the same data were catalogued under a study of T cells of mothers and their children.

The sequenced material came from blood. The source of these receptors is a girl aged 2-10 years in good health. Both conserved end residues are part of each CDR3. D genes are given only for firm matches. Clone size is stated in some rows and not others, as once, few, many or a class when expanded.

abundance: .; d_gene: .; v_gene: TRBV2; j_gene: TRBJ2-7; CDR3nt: TGTGCCAGCAGTGCACTCATCACCTACGAGCAGTACTTC; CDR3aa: CASSALITYEQYF
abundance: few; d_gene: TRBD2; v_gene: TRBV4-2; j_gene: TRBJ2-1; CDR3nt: TGTGCCAGCAGCCTTCTAGCGGGAGAGTTCAATGAGCAGTTCTTC; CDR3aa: CASSLLAGEFNEQFF
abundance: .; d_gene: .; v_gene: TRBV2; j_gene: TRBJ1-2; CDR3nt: TGTGCCAGAACTCCCAGGATCGATGGCTATGGCTACACCTTC; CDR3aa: CARTPRIDGYGYTF
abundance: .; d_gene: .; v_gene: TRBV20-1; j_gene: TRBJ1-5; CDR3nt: TGCAGTGCTACCGGGACCGAGTATAGCAATCAGCCCCAGCATTTT; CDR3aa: CSATGTEYSNQPQHF
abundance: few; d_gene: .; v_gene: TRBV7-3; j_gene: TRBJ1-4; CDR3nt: TGTGCCAGCAGCTTAACACACGGGGCAAAACTGTTTTTT; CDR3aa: CASSLTHGAKLFF
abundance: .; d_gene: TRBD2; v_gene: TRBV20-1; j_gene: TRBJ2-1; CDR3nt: TGCAGTGCTGGGTCATCCGGGACTACCTACAATGAGCAGTTCTTC; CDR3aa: CSAGSSGTTYNEQFF
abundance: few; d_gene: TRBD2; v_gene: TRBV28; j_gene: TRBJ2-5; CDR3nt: TGTGCCAGCAGTTTAGTAGCGGGAGAAGGAGGGTACCAAGAGACCCAGTACTTC; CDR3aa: CASSLVAGEGGYQETQYF
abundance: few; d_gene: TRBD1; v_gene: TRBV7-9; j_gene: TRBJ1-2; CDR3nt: TGTGCCAGCAGCCAAGCCCTGAGACAGGGTGTTGGCTACACCTTC; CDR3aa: CASSQALRQGVGYTF
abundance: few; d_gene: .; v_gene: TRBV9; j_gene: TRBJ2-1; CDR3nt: TGTGCCAGCAGCGACCGAAAGGGCCACAATGAGCAGTTCTTC; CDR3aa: CASSDRKGHNEQFF
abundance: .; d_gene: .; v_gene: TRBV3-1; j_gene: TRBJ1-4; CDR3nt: TGTGCCAGCAGCCAAGTGGGCCCGGGCGGTGAAAAACTGTTTTTT; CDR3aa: CASSQVGPGGEKLFF
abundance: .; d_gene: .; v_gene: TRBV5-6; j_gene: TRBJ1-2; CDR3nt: TGTGCCAGCACCCTTCGGGGGGGGATCTACGGAGGCTACACCTTC; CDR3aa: CASTLRGGIYGGYTF
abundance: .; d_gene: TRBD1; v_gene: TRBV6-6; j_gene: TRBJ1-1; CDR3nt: TGTGCCAGCAGTTATCCCGGACAGGGGAGTTGGGAATGGGAAGCTTTCTTT; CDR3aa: CASSYPGQGSWEWEAFF
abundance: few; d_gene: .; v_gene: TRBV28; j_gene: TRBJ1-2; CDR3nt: TGTGCCAGCAGTTTCAGGGGCTATGGCTACACCTTC; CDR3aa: CASSFRGYGYTF
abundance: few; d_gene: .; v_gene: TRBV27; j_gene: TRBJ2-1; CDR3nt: TGTGCCAGCAGTTTCATGGGGGACAATGAGCAGTTCTTC; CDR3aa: CASSFMGDNEQFF
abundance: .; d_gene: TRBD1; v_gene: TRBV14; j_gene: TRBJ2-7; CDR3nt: TGTGCCAGCAGGACAGGGGATGAGGAGCAGTACTTC; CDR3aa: CASRTGDEEQYF
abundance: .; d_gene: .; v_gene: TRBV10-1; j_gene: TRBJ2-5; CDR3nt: TGCGCCAGCAGCCCGAGTACAAGACCGGAGACCCAGTACTTC; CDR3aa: CASSPSTRPETQYF
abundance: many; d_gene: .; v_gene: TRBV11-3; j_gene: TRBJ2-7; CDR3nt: TGTGCCAGCAGCTTGGGGGGTAACAGCTACGAGCAGTACTTC; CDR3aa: CASSLGGNSYEQYF
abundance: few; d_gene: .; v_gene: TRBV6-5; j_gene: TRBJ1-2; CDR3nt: TGTGCCAGCAACTCAGGGTATGGCTACACCTTC; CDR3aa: CASNSGYGYTF
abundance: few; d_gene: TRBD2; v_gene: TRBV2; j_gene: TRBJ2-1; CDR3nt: TGTGCCACCGCCATCGAGGTAGCGGGAGACAATGAGCAGTTCTTC; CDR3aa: CATAIEVAGDNEQFF
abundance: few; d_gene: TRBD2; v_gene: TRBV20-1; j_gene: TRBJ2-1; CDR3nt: TGCAGTGCACCGGGACTAGCTACTCCCAATGAGCAGTTCTTC; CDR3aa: CSAPGLATPNEQFF
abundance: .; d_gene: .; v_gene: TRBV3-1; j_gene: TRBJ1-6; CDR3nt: TGTGCCAGCAGCACAAGTGAGAACTCCTATAATTCACCCCTCCACTTT; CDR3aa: CASSTSENSYNSPLHF
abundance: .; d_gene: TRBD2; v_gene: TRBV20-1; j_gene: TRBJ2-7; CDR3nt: TGCAGTGCTAGAGATTCGGGGAGGGCGGACTACGAGCAGTACTTC; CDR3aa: CSARDSGRADYEQYF
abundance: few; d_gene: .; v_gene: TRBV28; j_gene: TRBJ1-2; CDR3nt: TGTGCCAGCAGCCAGACAGTCGGGGTCTATGGCTACACCTTC; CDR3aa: CASSQTVGVYGYTF
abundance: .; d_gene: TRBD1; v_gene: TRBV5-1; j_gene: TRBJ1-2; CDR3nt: TGCGCCAGCAGCTCGTACGGGACAGATGGCTACACCTTC; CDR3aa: CASSSYGTDGYTF
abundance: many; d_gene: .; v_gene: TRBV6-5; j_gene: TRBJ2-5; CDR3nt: TGTGCCAGCAGTCCGGGGGTTCTCCAAGAGACCCAGTACTTC; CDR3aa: CASSPGVLQETQYF
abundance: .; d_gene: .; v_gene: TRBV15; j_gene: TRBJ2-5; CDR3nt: TGTGCCACCGGCAGGGGTTCGACGGAGACCCAGTACTTC; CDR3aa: CATGRGSTETQYF
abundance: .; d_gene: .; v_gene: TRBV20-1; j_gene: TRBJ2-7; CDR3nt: TGCAGTGCTTCGACTCCTGCCAGGTCCGGCTACGAGCAGTACTTC; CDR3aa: CSASTPARSGYEQYF
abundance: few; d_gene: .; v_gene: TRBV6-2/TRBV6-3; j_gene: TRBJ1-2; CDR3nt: TGTGCCAGCAGTTACCGGGACGGTCTTAACTATGGCTACACCTTC; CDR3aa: CASSYRDGLNYGYTF
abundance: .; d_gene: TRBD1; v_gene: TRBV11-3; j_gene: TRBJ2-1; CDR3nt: TGTGCCAGCAGCCCGGGACAGGGGGCGATAAATGAGCAGTTCTTC; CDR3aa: CASSPGQGAINEQFF
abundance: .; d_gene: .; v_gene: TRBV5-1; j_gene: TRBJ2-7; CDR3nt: TGCGCCAGCAGCCTCCGATTGGGGTCCTACGAGCAGTACTTC; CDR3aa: CASSLRLGSYEQYF
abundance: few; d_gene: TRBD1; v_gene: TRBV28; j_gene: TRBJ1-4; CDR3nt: TGTGCCAGCACTGGGCGGACAGGGATTTCTAATGAAAAACTGTTTTTT; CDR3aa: CASTGRTGISNEKLFF
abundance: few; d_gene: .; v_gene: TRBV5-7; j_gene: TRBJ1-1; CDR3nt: TGTGCCAGCAGCCCAATACCCCCAGGAGGTGCTACCTACACTGAAGCTTTCTTT; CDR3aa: CASSPIPPGGATYTEAFF
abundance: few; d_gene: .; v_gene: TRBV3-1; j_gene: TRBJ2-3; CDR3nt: TGTGCCAGCAGCCTGATACTGACTAGTTTGAACACAGATACGCAGTATTTT; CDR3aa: CASSLILTSLNTDTQYF
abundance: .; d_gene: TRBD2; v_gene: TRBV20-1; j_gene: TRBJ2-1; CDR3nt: TGCAGTGCTAGAGGTAGCGGGAGGGCCTACAATGAGCAGTTCTTC; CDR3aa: CSARGSGRAYNEQFF
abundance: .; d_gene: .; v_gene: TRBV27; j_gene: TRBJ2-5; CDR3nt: TGTGCCAGCAGTTTTGCGGGCGCGATTCAAGAGACCCAGTACTTC; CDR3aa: CASSFAGAIQETQYF
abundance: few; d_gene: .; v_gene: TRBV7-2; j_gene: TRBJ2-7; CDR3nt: TGTGCCAGCAGCTTAATGGTAGATACAGCCTACGAGCAGTACTTC; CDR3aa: CASSLMVDTAYEQYF
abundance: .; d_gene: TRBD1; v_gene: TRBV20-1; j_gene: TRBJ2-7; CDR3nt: TGCAGTGCTAGACGGGACAGGGGGATTGAAAGTTACGAGCAGTACTTC; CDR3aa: CSARRDRGIESYEQYF
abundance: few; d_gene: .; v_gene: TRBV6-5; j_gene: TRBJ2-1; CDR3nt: TGTGCCAGCAGTTACTCAAGGAATCGCTACAATGAGCAGTTCTTC; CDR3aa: CASSYSRNRYNEQFF
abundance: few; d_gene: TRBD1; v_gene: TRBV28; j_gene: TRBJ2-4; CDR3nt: TGTGCCAGCAGTTCGTCACTCCGGGACAGGGGGCGGGGGCAAAACATTCAGTACTTC; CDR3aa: CASSSSLRDRGRGQNIQYF
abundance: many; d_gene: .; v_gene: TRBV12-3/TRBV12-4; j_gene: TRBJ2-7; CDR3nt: TGTGCCAGCAGTTTAGGGACCACCTACGAGCAGTACTTC; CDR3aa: CASSLGTTYEQYF
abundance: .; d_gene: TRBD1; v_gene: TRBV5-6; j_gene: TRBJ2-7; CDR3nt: TGTGCCAGCAGCTGGGGACAGTCCGAGCAGTACTTC; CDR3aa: CASSWGQSEQYF
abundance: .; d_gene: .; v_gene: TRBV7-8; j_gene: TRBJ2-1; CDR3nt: TGTGCCAGCAGCTTAGACAGGGCTAGCAGTTACAATGAGCAGTTCTTC; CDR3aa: CASSLDRASSYNEQFF
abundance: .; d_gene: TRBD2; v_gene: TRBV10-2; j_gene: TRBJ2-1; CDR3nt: TGCGCCAGCGGGTTGCTAGCGGAAAACAATGAGCAGTTCTTC; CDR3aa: CASGLLAENNEQFF
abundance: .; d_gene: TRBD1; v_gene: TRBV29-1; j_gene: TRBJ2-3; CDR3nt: TGCAGCGTTGAAGACCTTAGAGTTGACAGGGGCCGGAGTGCAGATACGCAGTATTTT; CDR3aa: CSVEDLRVDRGRSADTQYF
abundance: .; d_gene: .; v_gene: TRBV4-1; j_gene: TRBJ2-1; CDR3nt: TGCGCCAGCAGCCAAGAAGGCGGAGCCTACAATGAGCAGCTCTTC; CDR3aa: CASSQEGGAYNEQLF
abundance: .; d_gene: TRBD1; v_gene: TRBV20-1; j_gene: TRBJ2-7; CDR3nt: TGCAGTGCTTTCCGGGACAGGGGTGGCGAGCAGTACTTC; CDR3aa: CSAFRDRGGEQYF
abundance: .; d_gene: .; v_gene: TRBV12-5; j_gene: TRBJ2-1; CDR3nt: TGTGCTAGTGGCCCGGCGGTTCCCGAAGAGCAGTTCTTC; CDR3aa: CASGPAVPEEQFF
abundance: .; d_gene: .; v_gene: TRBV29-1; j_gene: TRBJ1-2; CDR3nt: TGCAGCGTTGAATCGTTCGGGACAATAATTGGCTACACCTTC; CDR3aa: CSVESFGTIIGYTF
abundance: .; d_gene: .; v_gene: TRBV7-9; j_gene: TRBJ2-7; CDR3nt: TGTGCCAGCAGCCCATCCAGAGGTTTTGACTACGAGCAGTACTTC; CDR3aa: CASSPSRGFDYEQYF
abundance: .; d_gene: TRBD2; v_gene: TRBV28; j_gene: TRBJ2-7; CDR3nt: TGTGCCAGCAGCCCTGCGGGACTAGCGGGCGGCTCCTACGAGCAGTACTTC; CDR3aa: CASSPAGLAGGSYEQYF
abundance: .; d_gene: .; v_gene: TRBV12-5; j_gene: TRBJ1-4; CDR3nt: TGTGCTAGTGGTTTCGGGACTCAACCCCCTTCAACTAATGAAAAACTGTTTTTT; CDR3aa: CASGFGTQPPSTNEKLFF
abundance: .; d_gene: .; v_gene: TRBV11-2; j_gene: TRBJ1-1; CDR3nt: TGTGCCAGCAGCTTAAGGGGGGGGTGGACTGAAGCTTTCTTT; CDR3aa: CASSLRGGWTEAFF
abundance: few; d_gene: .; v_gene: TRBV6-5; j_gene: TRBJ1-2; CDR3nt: TGTGCCAGCAGCCCAGGGGCTTTGGACTATGGCTACACCTTC; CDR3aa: CASSPGALDYGYTF
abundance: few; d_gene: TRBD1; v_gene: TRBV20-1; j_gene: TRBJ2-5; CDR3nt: TGCAGTGCTAGAGATCGGGCAGGGGGCATAGAGACCCAGTACTTC; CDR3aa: CSARDRAGGIETQYF
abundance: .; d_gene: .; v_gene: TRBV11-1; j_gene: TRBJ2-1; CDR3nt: TGTGCCAGCAGCCCTGGGGATGGGGGGAAATACAATGAGCAGTTCTTC; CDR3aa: CASSPGDGGKYNEQFF
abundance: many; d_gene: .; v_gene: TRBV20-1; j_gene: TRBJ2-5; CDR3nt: TGCAGTGGGACCATGGGGGGGGCAGTGGAGACCCAGTACTTC; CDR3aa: CSGTMGGAVETQYF
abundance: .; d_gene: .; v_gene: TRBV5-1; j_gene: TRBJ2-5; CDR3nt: TGCGCCAGCAGCTTGGACCCTCGGGGGCTCCGGCTTAGCAGGGAGCGGGCAGAGACCCAGTACTTC; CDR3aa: CASSLDPRGLRLSRERAETQYF